A selection of T cell receptor beta chains follows, all from one sample in a study of cytomegalovirus exposure and HLA in healthy donors. Repertoires were generated with immunoSEQ multiplex PCR, while TCRdb's copy carries only in-frame clones and drops some. The sample has roughly 100,000 clones, 82% seen once; the top ten hold roughly 1.6%. Material: PBMCs. The receptors shown here come from a man aged 50-60 years in good health and CMV-seronegative. The CDR3 runs from the conserved cysteine through the conserved F or W. The order of the fields is clone size, D gene, J gene, V gene, CDR3 protein, CDR3 DNA. A D gene is named only where the DNA matches it firmly. For some rows the clone size is stated as once, few or many, or as a class when expanded; others skip it.

once | TRBD1 | TRBJ2-1 | TRBV5-8 | CASSFVFGQGNPLSYNEQFF | TGTGCCAGCAGCTTCGTTTTCGGACAGGGTAACCCTCTATCCTACAATGAGCAGTTCTTC
few | TRBD1 | TRBJ2-1 | TRBV28 | CASRLTGIYNEQFF | TGTGCCAGCAGACTGACAGGGATCTACAATGAGCAGTTCTTC
. | TRBD1 | TRBJ2-7 | TRBV19 | CASRLSGTGDIYEQYF | TGTGCCAGTAGACTTTCCGGGACAGGGGATATATACGAGCAGTACTTC
. | TRBD1 | TRBJ1-2 | TRBV28 | CATQDRDGYTF | TGTGCCACCCAGGACAGGGACGGCTACACCTTC
. | . | TRBJ2-1 | TRBV7-9 | CASSLAAYLGDEQFF | TGTGCCAGCAGCTTAGCAGCGTACTTGGGAGATGAGCAGTTCTTC
. | . | TRBJ2-3 | TRBV11-2 | CASSLDTPVSTDTQYF | TGTGCCAGCAGCTTAGATACGCCAGTTAGCACAGATACGCAGTATTTT
. | . | TRBJ2-2 | TRBV4-1 | CASSQTGQTLHTGELFF | TGCGCCAGCAGCCAAACCGGACAGACTTTACACACCGGGGAGCTGTTTTTT
. | . | TRBJ2-1 | TRBV5-1 | CASSGRGYNEQFF | TGCGCCAGCAGCGGTAGGGGATACAATGAGCAGTTCTTC
once | . | TRBJ1-5 | TRBV4-2 | CASSLSDRFGNQPQHF | TGTGCCAGCAGCCTTAGTGACAGGTTCGGCAATCAGCCCCAGCATTTT
. | TRBD1 | TRBJ1-2 | TRBV5-5 | CASSLGDRVDGYTF | TGTGCCAGCAGCTTGGGGGACAGGGTGGATGGCTACACCTTC
. | . | TRBJ2-1 | TRBV2 | CASSGDSYNEQFF | TGTGCCAGCAGTGGTGACAGCTACAATGAGCAGTTCTTC
. | . | TRBJ1-1 | TRBV19 | CASSLDTEAFF | TGTGCCAGTTCCCTCGACACTGAAGCTTTCTTT
. | . | TRBJ1-2 | TRBV7-3 | CASSFGPGNGYTF | TGTGCCAGCAGCTTTGGGCCGGGGAATGGCTACACCTTC
. | . | TRBJ2-3 | TRBV5-1 | CASSLAGGPRTQYF | TGCGCCAGCAGCTTGGCCGGAGGGCCTAGGACGCAGTATTTT
few | . | TRBJ1-6 | TRBV2 | CASSEVPGSSYNSPLHF | TGTGCCAGCAGTGAGGTCCCAGGCAGCTCCTATAATTCACCCCTCCACTTT
. | TRBD1 | TRBJ1-5 | TRBV23-1 | CASSQYPLGTVKQPQHF | TGCGCCAGCAGTCAATATCCTTTGGGGACAGTGAAACAGCCCCAGCATTTT